Listed here are 28 T cell receptor beta chains from one sample, sequenced in a study of T cells in localized non-small cell lung cancer. The protocol was immunoSEQ multiplex PCR, while the TCRdb copy is restricted to in-frame clones and leaves out a portion. The sample includes some 30,000 clones, approximately 94% of them seen just once. Sample: peripheral blood, taken before any cancer treatment. Source of these receptors: a woman aged 35 to 69 with stage I lung adenocarcinoma.

The chain links TRBV21-1 to TRBJ2-1; the D call of TRBD2 is as the table states it, not checked on the DNA. TRBV21-1 corresponds to a pseudogene. The CDR3 is 17 residues long. The CDR3 DNA is TGTGCCAGCATTACGACTAGCGGGAGGGCCGAAGACTGTGAGCAGTTCTTC. It yields the protein CASITTSGRAEDCEQFF.

This clone was seen a single time. V gene TRBV29-1 combines with J gene TRBJ1-1; maybe TRBD1 (5 bases). In germline, CDR1 is SQVTM, CDR2 ANQGSEA. The CDR3 contains 13 residues. The V gene lost 7 bases and the J gene lost 3 bases, with 15 bases spanning the gap. CDR3: CSATGGRDTEAFF. In nucleotides, the CDR3 is TGCAGCGCCACGGGGGGGAGGGACACTGAAGCTTTCTTT.

Here the CDR3 DNA reads TGTGCCAGCAGAAAAGGACAGGGGCCCCCCTATAATTCACCCCTCCACTTT. Translation: CASRKGQGPPYNSPLHF. The chain employs TRBV2 and TRBJ1-6; 9 bases agree with TRBD1. V was clipped by 6 bases and J by 2 bases; unmatched bases: 8. Looked up from germline, CDR1 is SNHLY and CDR2 is FYNNEI. CDR3 length: 17 residues.

Concerning this clone itself: One end of the junction is discordant with germline, which a read error may explain. The chain employs TRBV15 and TRBJ2-1; the match to TRBD1 covers 10 bases. This CDR3 has 14 residues. CDR1 and CDR2 from the germline V gene are LNHNV and YYDKDF (reference sequence). In nucleotides, the CDR3 is TGTGCCACCAGCAGAGGCGGGACAGGGGAACCCGGGGTCTTC. Translating gives CATSRGGTGEPGVF.

This clone was recorded a few times. The chain joins TRBV18 to TRBJ1-5; TRBD1 might be the D (5 bases). Trimming stripped 2 bases from V and 5 bases from J, with 7 bases between. The CDR3 length is 13 residues. The germline V gene encodes CDR1 KGHSH and CDR2 LQKENI. In nucleotides, the CDR3 is TGTGCCAGCTCACCATCCAGGGATCAGCCCCAGCATTTT. It specifies CASSPSRDQPQHF.

The V gene is TRBV5-4, the J gene TRBJ1-3, with 7 bases that match TRBD1. The V gene end was trimmed by 3 bases and the J gene end by 3 bases; junction bases not matched to a gene: 6. This CDR3 region has 15 residues. Germline CDR1 reads SGHNT; CDR2 reads YYREEE (reference sequence). The CDR3 loop is CASSYDRAGGNTIYF. Written as DNA, the CDR3 is TGTGCCAGCAGCTATGACAGGGCGGGTGGAAACACCATATATTTT.

The chain carries TRBV12-5 and TRBJ2-2; D is possibly TRBD2 (7 bases). The CDR3 length is 19 residues. Trimming took 2 bases from V and 0 from J, leaving 19 bases between them. Germline CDR1 reads LGHNT; CDR2 reads FRNRAP. The CDR3, as DNA: TGTGCTAGTGGTTTGTCGCAACGGGGGGCCTACCCGAACACCGGGGAGCTGTTTTTT. Its protein is CASGLSQRGAYPNTGELFF.

The CDR3: CASSGGLAGATDTQYF. CDR3 coding DNA: TGTGCCAGCAGCGGAGGACTAGCGGGGGCCACAGATACGCAGTATTTT. V usage is TRBV7-6 and J usage is TRBJ2-3; 13 positions agree with TRBD2. The V and J ends lost 5 bases and 2 bases, in that order; junction bases with no gene match: 4. The CDR3 totals 16 residues. The germline gives CDR1 SGHVS, CDR2 FNYEAQ.

This chain joins TRBV12-5 and TRBJ2-1; TRBD2 aligns across 14 bases. Germline V gene data show CDR1 as LGHNT and CDR2 as FRNRAP. Trimming cost V 6 bases and J 7 bases; bases outside gene matches: 20. The CDR3 runs to 20 residues. CDR3 nucleotides: TGTGCTAGTGGCACTCCTCACTCGACTAGCGGGAGGGCCTCGGGGAATGAGCAGTTCTTC. Residues: CASGTPHSTSGRASGNEQFF. Using reference TRBV12-5 and TRBJ2-1 for the parts outside the CDR3, the full variable domain is DARVTQTPRHKVTEMGQEVTMRCQPILGHNTVFWYRQTMMQGLELLAYFRNRAPLDDSGMPKDRFSAEMPDATLATLKIQPSEPRDSAVYFCASGTPHSTSGRASGNEQFFGPGTRLTVL.

The rearrangement links TRBV4-1 to TRBJ1-6; D is unclear. Germline CDR1 reads MGHRA; CDR2 reads YSYEKL. V was pared by 1 base and J by 7 bases, with 8 bases between. The CDR3 loop spans 14 amino acids. The CDR3 reads CASSQGPRNSPLHF. For the CDR3, the DNA is TGCGCCAGCAGCCAAGGCCCCCGGAATTCACCCCTCCACTTT.

V is TRBV6-4 and J is TRBJ1-1; TRBD1 matches at 7 bases. From germline, CDR1 is MRHNA and CDR2 SNTAGT. V was clipped by 3 bases and J by 6 bases; unmatched bases: 13. CDR3 length: 16 amino acids. CDR3 region: CASSEFPTGSSAEAFF. The CDR3 DNA is TGTGCCAGCAGTGAATTCCCGACAGGGAGTAGTGCTGAAGCTTTCTTT.

Here the CDR3 reads CASSFARGLYNSPLHF. Here the CDR3 DNA reads TGTGCCAGCAGTTTCGCGCGGGGGCTCTATAATTCACCCCTCCACTTT. V gene TRBV28 combines with J gene TRBJ1-6; D is possibly TRBD1 (6 bases). The germline V gene encodes CDR1 MDHEN and CDR2 SYDVKM. The CDR3 is 16 residues long. V was trimmed by 3 bases and J by 3 bases, leaving 12 bases between them.

Remarks on this clone: No DNA is shown, since the ends of the CDR3 on it are uncertain; the CDR3 is the one TCRdb lists. This rearrangement joins TRBV19 to TRBJ2-1; the table's TRBD2 call for D was not verified on the DNA. The CDR3 has 12 amino acids, counting both end residues. Germline-derived CDR1 and CDR2 are LNHDA and SQIVND (reference sequence). This chain's CDR3 is CASTSAYNEQFF.

J is TRBJ2-7 and V is TRBV27; no definite D call. CDR1 and CDR2 (germline): MNHEY, SMNVEV (reference sequence). Trimming took 0 bases from V and 3 from J, leaving 9 bases between them. The CDR3 has 14 amino acids. The CDR3 region is CASSLSPFGYEQYF. CDR3 DNA: TGTGCCAGCAGTTTATCGCCGTTTGGCTACGAGCAGTACTTC.

The chain joins TRBV5-8 to TRBJ1-1; TRBD1 is a possible D gene (5 bases). This CDR3 contains 14 residues. Germline V gene sequence: CDR1 SGHTS, CDR2 YDEGEE. V dropped 6 bases and J dropped 0 bases, with 12 bases sitting between them. CDR3: CASTLGPMNTEAFF. Written as DNA, the CDR3 is TGTGCCAGCACCCTGGGACCCATGAACACTGAAGCTTTCTTT.

The chain combines TRBV28 with TRBJ1-3; D remains unclear. The V and J ends lost 5 bases and 0 bases respectively, with 23 bases between them. This CDR3 is 19 amino acids long. CDR1 is MDHEN and CDR2 is SYDVKM in the germline V gene. In nucleotides, the CDR3 is TGTGCCAGCAGTCCAAGTCTCGGGGAGCGGACTGGCTCTGGAAACACCATATATTTT. It encodes CASSPSLGERTGSGNTIYF.

The CDR3 is CASSLSWGQPQHF. The CDR3 DNA follows: TGTGCCAGCAGCTTGAGTTGGGGACAGCCCCAGCATTTT. The gene calls are TRBV7-9 and TRBJ1-5; D unclear. This CDR3 has 13 amino acids. CDR1 is SEHNR and CDR2 is FQNEAQ in the germline V gene (reference sequence). Trimming cost V 3 bases and J 7 bases, with 10 bases left between them.

V and J are TRBV18 and TRBJ1-3; D possibly corresponds to TRBD1 (6 bases). The CDR3 is 16 amino acids. The germline gives CDR1 KGHSH, CDR2 LQKENI. The V end was cut by 2 bases, the J end by 4 bases, with 15 bases between. The CDR3 DNA reads TGTGCCAGCTCACCAACAGGGAGGGTGTCGGGAAACACCATATATTTT. It encodes CASSPTGRVSGNTIYF. Complete variable domain (other parts from reference TRBV18 and TRBJ1-3): NAGVMQNPRHLVRRRGQEARLRCSPMKGHSHVYWYRQLPEEGLKFMVYLQKENIIDESGMPKERFSAEFPKEGPSILRIQQVVRGDSAAYFCASSPTGRVSGNTIYFGEGSWLTVV.

The chain carries TRBV12-5 and TRBJ1-1, with TRBD1 as a possible D gene (5 bases). V gave up 6 bases and J gave up 7 bases, with 12 bases separating them. CDR3 length equals 12 residues. Germline V gene sequence: CDR1 LGHNT, CDR2 FRNRAP. CDR3 nucleotide sequence: TGTGCTAGTGGCCGAGGGGTAGATGAAGCTTTCTTT. This encodes CASGRGVDEAFF.

The gene calls are TRBV5-1 and TRBJ1-1; TRBD1 might be the D (5 bases). Germline CDR1 SGHRS, CDR2 YFSETQ. This CDR3 spans 16 amino acids. V shed 3 bases and J shed 1 base, with 16 bases lying between them. The CDR3 protein is CASSYSSGLTNTEAFF. The CDR3 nucleotides are TGCGCCAGCAGCTACTCGTCGGGACTAACGAACACTGAAGCTTTCTTT. The whole variable domain, filled in from reference TRBV5-1 and TRBJ1-1, reads KAGVTQTPRYLIKTRGQQVTLSCSPISGHRSVSWYQQTPGQGLQFLFEYFSETQRNKGNFPGRFSGRQFSNSRSEMNVSTLELGDSALYLCASSYSSGLTNTEAFFGQGTRLTVV.

Only one count was recorded for this clone. The J gene is TRBJ2-7, the V gene TRBV4-1; a weak D match, TRBD1 (5 bases). In germline, CDR1 is MGHRA, CDR2 YSYEKL. Trimming cost V 5 bases and J 1 base, with 18 bases left between them. CDR3 size: 16 residues. CDR3 nucleotide sequence: TGCGCCAGCAGCATCCTGCTAGGGGTTGCTTCCTACGAGCAGTACTTC. Its protein product is CASSILLGVASYEQYF.

The rearrangement joins TRBV5-6 to TRBJ2-4; tentatively, D is TRBD1 or TRBD2 (5 bases each). CDR1 is SGHDT, CDR2 YYEEEE, per germline. This CDR3 contains 12 residues. The V gene lost 3 bases and the J gene lost 12 bases, with 13 bases spanning the gap. The CDR3 region has the DNA TGTGCCAGCAGCTCGAGGGACGGACATCAGTACTTC. Its translation: CASSSRDGHQYF.

The V call is TRBV6-6, the J call TRBJ1-6, with 8 bases lining up with TRBD1. With 7 bases clipped from V and 9 bases from J, the junction kept 11 bases outside the gene matches. Per the germline V gene, CDR1 is MNHNY and CDR2 is SVGAGI (reference sequence). The CDR3 is 15 residues long. In nucleotides, the CDR3 is TGTGCCAGCATCCTCCCAGGGGGCGCCGGTTCACCCCTCCACTTT. Translating gives CASILPGGAGSPLHF.

The chain combines TRBV7-9 with TRBJ2-7, with a possible D match to TRBD2 (6 bases). The CDR3 is 14 amino acids. Between the trimmed V and J ends, which lost 5 bases and 2 bases, there was a span of 13 bases. Germline assignment: CDR1 SEHNR and CDR2 FQNEAQ (reference sequence). This CDR3 reads CASSPTGLAYEQYF. In nucleotides, the CDR3 is TGTGCCAGCAGCCCGACGGGACTGGCCTACGAGCAGTACTTC.

The gene calls are TRBV25-1 and TRBJ1-5; D is perhaps TRBD1 (5 bases). Trimming pared 4 bases from V and 1 base from J, leaving 14 bases between. Germline CDR1 and CDR2: MGHDK and SYGVNS. The CDR3 length is 16 residues. CDR3 nucleotide sequence: TGTGCCAGCAGTGCGCAAATCCCAGGGAGCAATCAGCCCCAGCATTTT. Protein product: CASSAQIPGSNQPQHF.

The rearrangement uses TRBV27 and TRBJ2-1; 11 bases are a match to TRBD2. V shed 7 bases, J shed 7 bases, and the junction held 6 bases outside the gene matches. This CDR3 spans 14 amino acids. The germline V gene encodes CDR1 MNHEY and CDR2 SMNVEV (reference sequence). CDR3 coding DNA: TGTGCCAGCAAGTCTAGCGGGGGGCGGAATGAGCAGTTCTTC. It specifies CASKSSGGRNEQFF.

The chain is built from TRBV5-1 and TRBJ2-2, with 10 nucleotides matching TRBD1. This CDR3 is 15 amino acids long. V shed 6 bases, J shed 6 bases, and the junction held 8 bases outside the gene matches. Germline values: CDR1 SGHRS, CDR2 YFSETQ. The CDR3 is CASTPTGQGSGELFF. The CDR3 DNA reads TGCGCCAGCACCCCCACGGGACAGGGGTCCGGGGAGCTGTTTTTT.

This sequence joins TRBV7-2 and TRBJ2-7; 12 bases are a match to TRBD2. CDR1 is SGHTA and CDR2 is FQGNSA in the germline V gene. Trimming at V came to 4 bases and at J to 7 bases, leaving 2 bases not matched to a gene. This CDR3 is built from 13 residues. CDR3 residues: CASSSTSGGEQYF. CDR3 nucleotide sequence: TGTGCCAGCAGCTCTACTAGCGGGGGGGAGCAGTACTTC.